This T cell receptor beta chain was found in a study of blood T cells in healthy people across ages. The germline V gene has CDR1 DFQATT and CDR2 SNEGSKA (reference sequence). The CDR3 sequence is 13 residues long. V was trimmed by 2 bases and J by 1 base, leaving 8 bases between them. This clonotype was counted ten times or more. The authors ran a second PCR of about 7 to 11 cycles using a sample-barcoded 5' primer and a J-beta primer mix. MiXCR, run by TCRdb on the 5' RACE reads, gives a single entry per CDR3 protein. The table has fewer than 800,000 distinct CDR3 sequences, around 21% seen once. The TCR comes from a man aged 70 or older in good health. The sequenced sample consisted of blood. V is TRBV20-1 and J is TRBJ2-5; possible D gene TRBD1, 6 bases. The CDR3, as DNA: TGCAGTGCTAGAAGGGACACCCAAGAGACCCAGTACTTC. Its protein product is CSARRDTQETQYF.